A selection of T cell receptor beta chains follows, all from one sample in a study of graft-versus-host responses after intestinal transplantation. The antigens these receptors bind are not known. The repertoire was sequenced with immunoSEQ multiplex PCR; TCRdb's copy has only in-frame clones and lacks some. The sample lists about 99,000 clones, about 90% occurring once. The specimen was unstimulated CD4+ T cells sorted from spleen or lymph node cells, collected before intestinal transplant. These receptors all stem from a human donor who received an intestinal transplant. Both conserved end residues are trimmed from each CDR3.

cdr3_aa: ASSPSVTPNTEAF
v_call: TRBV18

cdr3_aa: ASSYAGRREQY
v_call: TRBV6-1

cdr3_aa: ASGPRNEQF
v_call: TRBV28

cdr3_aa: AWSVRGVGADTQY
v_call: TRBV30

cdr3_aa: ASSPRYYQPQH
v_call: TRBV27

cdr3_aa: ASSLTIRGTNEKLF
v_call: TRBV11-2

cdr3_aa: ASSYGRTGKNEQF
v_call: TRBV6-6

cdr3_aa: ASRTGGGETQY
v_call: TRBV6-6

cdr3_aa: ASSPSGSETQY
v_call: TRBV7-2

cdr3_aa: ASSWIRGRDGYT
v_call: TRBV7-9

cdr3_aa: ASSWDRGSYEQY
v_call: TRBV2

cdr3_aa: ASSSQRTSGTYEQY
v_call: TRBV13

cdr3_aa: AISESKTEAF
v_call: TRBV10-3

cdr3_aa: ASSPGTGGLEAF
v_call: TRBV6-6

cdr3_aa: AWSVPAGGNQPQH
v_call: TRBV30

cdr3_aa: ASSQEGYYQETQY
v_call: TRBV14

cdr3_aa: ASSITWDRSSYEQY
v_call: TRBV6-6

cdr3_aa: ASSYGGGSGNTIY
v_call: TRBV6-5

cdr3_aa: ASSLGSRYSYEQY
v_call: TRBV5-5

cdr3_aa: ASRPGTGGADTEAF
v_call: TRBV5-1

cdr3_aa: ASSLRGQGVGFNEQF
v_call: TRBV27

cdr3_aa: ASSILRGGGPHEQY
v_call: TRBV19

cdr3_aa: ANDPPPTHTDTQY
v_call: TRBV6-4

cdr3_aa: ASSDRVYAGAF
v_call: TRBV2

cdr3_aa: ASSKVWTGISYGYT
v_call: TRBV21-1

cdr3_aa: ASSPVDYNEQF
v_call: TRBV18

cdr3_aa: ASSLGGGENTIY
v_call: TRBV9

cdr3_aa: ASRTGTEETQY
v_call: TRBV19

cdr3_aa: ASRGTSGTKQY
v_call: TRBV6-5

cdr3_aa: ASSFAGNSYEQY
v_call: TRBV28

cdr3_aa: AISEWDRAGQETQY
v_call: TRBV10-3

cdr3_aa: ASSALAGDTGELF
v_call: TRBV6-1

cdr3_aa: ASSLGGQGAYEQY
v_call: TRBV5-1

cdr3_aa: ASSETSGLAGLNEQF
v_call: TRBV6-1

cdr3_aa: ASSQGDTGAGANVLT
v_call: TRBV4-2

cdr3_aa: ASSLNGQSNSPLH
v_call: TRBV5-1

cdr3_aa: ASSTGTEETQY
v_call: TRBV2

cdr3_aa: SAAGQYSSKAF
v_call: TRBV29-1

cdr3_aa: AGPIWWPSTDTQY
v_call: TRBV30

cdr3_aa: ASSPRTDTQY
v_call: TRBV2

cdr3_aa: ARARSSFAEAF
v_call: TRBV5-1

cdr3_aa: ASSGVMTDTQY
v_call: TRBV6-5

cdr3_aa: ASSIGGGGETQY
v_call: TRBV19

cdr3_aa: ASSTNPLSAGGYHEQF
v_call: TRBV5-1

cdr3_aa: ASTEDRGFYGYT
v_call: TRBV6-5

cdr3_aa: ASSLESETQY
v_call: TRBV5-4

cdr3_aa: ASSFMTGEAEKLF
v_call: TRBV5-1

cdr3_aa: ASSFRDNEQF
v_call: TRBV7-9

cdr3_aa: ASSLEGGGNPYRGYT
v_call: TRBV11-2

cdr3_aa: ASSPATDTQY
v_call: TRBV18